The TCR beta chain described here comes from a study of T cells in Graves' hyperthyroidism and ophthalmopathy. Study information: The initial diagnosis was the point when peripheral blood was collected, ahead of any treatment.

Using RNA transcripts as the source, TCR beta CDR3 regions were amplified. In the first-round RT-PCR of the TCR CDR3, the HTBI primer set was used. MiXCR was run by TCRdb on the multiplex PCR reads, yielding one entry per CDR3 protein. This sample yields some 340,000 distinct CDR3 sequences, of which roughly 15% are seen a single time; almost 35% belongs to the top ten. Any patient presenting with uncontrolled infection, other autoimmune disease, pregnancy or lactation was left out. CDR1 and CDR2 (germline): DFQATT, SNEGSKA (reference sequence). V lost 3 bases, J lost 0 bases, and 14 bases lay in between. The CDR3 is 16 residues long.

The sequence came from a woman between 35 and 50 years old with Graves' ophthalmopathy. The source material was blood. The chain is built from TRBV20-1 and TRBJ2-2; possible D gene TRBD2, 6 bases. CDR3: CSASRLASANTGELFF. DNA for the CDR3: TGCAGTGCTAGCCGCCTAGCGAGCGCGAACACCGGGGAGCTGTTTTTT.